This is a list of T cell receptor beta chains from one sample in a study of OX40 agonist ivuxolimab in advanced cancers. Produced via immunoSEQ multiplex PCR; TCRdb's table is partial and in-frame only. Among around 50,000 clones listed, around 79% were seen once. The sample in question was CD4+ or CD8+ T cells sorted from blood, obtained in a trial of the OX40 agonist ivuxolimab. These TCRs come from an adult with an advanced solid tumor such as melanoma, head and neck, liver or kidney cancer. Both conserved end residues are part of each CDR3. Fields, in order: D gene, CDR3 length, clone size, J gene, V gene, CDR3 DNA, CDR3 protein. A D gene is named only where the DNA matches it firmly. Clone size appears in some rows only: once, few, many, or a class for an expanded clone.

>-|15|-|TRBJ1-6|TRBV9
TGTGCCAGCAGCGCCCAGAGCTCCTATAATTCACCCCTCCACTTT
CASSAQSSYNSPLHF
>-|15|once|TRBJ1-1|TRBV29-1
TGCAGCGTTGGAGGCGGGGTATCACGGGACGCTGAAGCTTTCTTT
CSVGGGVSRDAEAFF
>TRBD2|17|-|TRBJ2-1|TRBV6-4
TGTGCCAGCAGTTTTAGCGGGGGCCTCAGCTCCTACAATGAGCAGTTCTTC
CASSFSGGLSSYNEQFF
>-|16|once|TRBJ2-1|TRBV21-1
TGTGCCAGCAGCAAAGAGACTTACAGCTCCTACAATGAGCAGTTCTTC
CASSKETYSSYNEQFF
>TRBD1|13|once|TRBJ1-2|TRBV10-1
TGCGCCAGCAGTGCATCGGACAGGGCTGGCTACACCTTC
CASSASDRAGYTF
>-|14|-|TRBJ1-6|TRBV6-6
TGTGCCAGCACCCCCCAGGGTTTCAATTCACCCCTCCACTTT
CASTPQGFNSPLHF
>TRBD2|12|-|TRBJ2-7|TRBV9
TGTGCCAGCAGCGCGGGGGGGCTTGAGCAGTACTTC
CASSAGGLEQYF
>-|16|-|TRBJ2-3|TRBV7-2
TGTGCCAGCAGCTTAGTCGACTACTCCGCCACAGATACGCAGTATTTT
CASSLVDYSATDTQYF
>-|14|-|TRBJ1-1|TRBV30
TGTGCCAGTAGTATTCGAGGGGCACGAACTGAAGCTTTCTTT
CASSIRGARTEAFF
>-|16|-|TRBJ1-5|TRBV18
TGTGCCAGCTCACCACCGAACCGGGACGGTAATCAGCCCCAGCATTTT
CASSPPNRDGNQPQHF
>-|14|once|TRBJ1-3|TRBV4-2
TGTGCCAGCAGCCAAGATCGGGCGGGGAACACCATATATTTT
CASSQDRAGNTIYF
>-|14|-|TRBJ2-2|TRBV6-6
TGTGCCAGCAGTTACTCCCAGAACACCGGGGAGCTGTTTTTT
CASSYSQNTGELFF
>-|14|-|TRBJ2-5|TRBV5-1
TGCGCCAGCAGGGGTTTTAGAACCCAAGAGACCCAGTACTTC
CASRGFRTQETQYF
>TRBD1|15|-|TRBJ2-1|TRBV10-1
TGCGCCAGCAGCCAAGGACAGGGAATAAGCAATGAGCAGTTCTTC
CASSQGQGISNEQFF
>TRBD2|16|-|TRBJ2-3|TRBV18
TGTGCCAGCTCACCCCTAGCGGCCCTACTCACAGATACGCAGTATTTT
CASSPLAALLTDTQYF
>-|15|few|TRBJ2-1|TRBV6-6
TGTGCCAGCAGTTATCAGGACAGTTCCTACAATGAGCAGTTCTTC
CASSYQDSSYNEQFF
>TRBD2|14|-|TRBJ2-7|TRBV6-6
TGTGCCAGCAGTTACTTGCGGGGAGGGGACGAGCAGTACTTC
CASSYLRGGDEQYF
>-|15|few|TRBJ1-4|TRBV5-1
TGCGCCAGCAGCTTGGGTGGCGGGGAGAACGAAAAACTGTTTTTT
CASSLGGGENEKLFF
>-|15|-|TRBJ2-2|TRBV10-3
TGTGCCATCAGAAATGACATTAGCAACACCGGGGAGCTGTTTTTT
CAIRNDISNTGELFF
>-|13|-|TRBJ2-3|TRBV29-1
TGCAGCGTTGTTCGTTCAGGGTCAGATACGCAGTATTTT
CSVVRSGSDTQYF
>TRBD2|14|-|TRBJ2-3|TRBV27
TGTGCCAGCAGCGGACTAGCGGGAGTGGATACGCAGTATTTT
CASSGLAGVDTQYF
>-|14|-|TRBJ2-7|TRBV7-9
TGTGCCAGCAGCTACGGGTTGGGGGCCTACGAGCAGTACTTC
CASSYGLGAYEQYF
>-|12|-|TRBJ1-2|TRBV11-2
TGTGCCAGCAGCTTGACCAACTATGGCTACACCTTC
CASSLTNYGYTF
>-|15|-|TRBJ1-6|TRBV2
TGTGCCATCCTAGCCGGAGGGGAATCGGATTCACCCCTCCACTTT
CAILAGGESDSPLHF
>-|18|-|TRBJ1-2|TRBV7-2
TGTGCCAGCAGCCAATTCAAAGGGACTTTCAAAGTCAACTATGGCTACACCTTC
CASSQFKGTFKVNYGYTF
>TRBD1|16|-|TRBJ1-4|TRBV2
TGTGCCAGCAGTCGGACAGGACGTGCAACTAATGAAAAACTGTTTTTT
CASSRTGRATNEKLFF
>-|11|few|TRBJ2-7|TRBV6-5
TGTGCCAGCAGTTACTTGTACGAGCAGTACTTC
CASSYLYEQYF
>-|15|-|TRBJ2-7|TRBV7-9
TGTGCCAGCAGCCCCCGACTGCGGAAAGGGCACGAGCAGTACTTC
CASSPRLRKGHEQYF
>TRBD1|16|-|TRBJ2-2|TRBV5-1
TGCGCCAGCAGCTTGGTAGGGACAGACAACACCGGGGAGCTGTTTTTT
CASSLVGTDNTGELFF
>-|14|-|TRBJ1-2|TRBV18
TGTGCCAGCTCACCACGTGGGACTCTCGATGGCTACACCTTC
CASSPRGTLDGYTF
>-|14|-|TRBJ2-7|TRBV6-5
TGTGCCAGCAGTTATTTTAACGGGATCTACGAGCAGTACTTC
CASSYFNGIYEQYF
>-|15|-|TRBJ1-1|TRBV7-2
TGTGCCAGCAGTTGGGCCCCAACGGGAAAAACTGAAGCTTTCTTT
CASSWAPTGKTEAFF
>-|15|-|TRBJ1-4|TRBV2
TGTGCCAGCAGTGAATGGGGGAGGTTTACTGAAAAACTGTTTTTT
CASSEWGRFTEKLFF
>TRBD2|16|-|TRBJ2-3|TRBV19
TGTGCCAGTAGTACGTTAGCGGGAGGGTTCACAGATACGCAGTATTTT
CASSTLAGGFTDTQYF
>TRBD2|17|-|TRBJ2-6|TRBV4-1
TGCGCCAGCAGCCCCACCACTAGCGACTCTGGGGCCAACGTCCTGACTTTC
CASSPTTSDSGANVLTF
>-|14|-|TRBJ2-7|TRBV6-6
TGTGCCAGCAGTTACTCGGGGACCGATTCGGAGCAGTACTTC
CASSYSGTDSEQYF
>TRBD2|15|-|TRBJ2-1|TRBV6-6
TGTGCCAGCGGGGCTAGCGGGGGGATCTACAATGAGCAGTTCTTC
CASGASGGIYNEQFF
>-|14|few|TRBJ1-5|TRBV6-1
TGTGCCAGCACTCCCGGACAGAGCGATCAGCCCCAGCATTTT
CASTPGQSDQPQHF
>TRBD2|16|once|TRBJ2-7|TRBV5-1
TGCGCCAGCAGCTGGAGGGCTAGCGGGAGCCGGGGGGAGCAGTACTTC
CASSWRASGSRGEQYF
>-|14|-|TRBJ2-1|TRBV5-1
TGCGCCAGCAGTACGGGGAGCTCCTACAATGAGCAGTTCTTC
CASSTGSSYNEQFF
>TRBD2|16|-|TRBJ2-5|TRBV4-2
TGTGCCAGCAGCCAAGTAGCGGGGACCCTCCAAGAGACCCAGTACTTC
CASSQVAGTLQETQYF
>TRBD1|11|-|TRBJ1-1|TRBV20-1
TGCAGTGCTAGAGGACAGGGGTGGGCTTTCTTT
CSARGQGWAFF
>-|15|-|TRBJ2-1|TRBV5-4
TGTGCCAGCAGCCCCCCGGGACCGTTTGAGAATGAGCAGTTCTTC
CASSPPGPFENEQFF
>-|18|-|TRBJ2-6|TRBV18
TGTGCCAGCTCACCACCAGGAGGGGGCAGTTCTGGGGCCAACGTCCTGACTTTC
CASSPPGGGSSGANVLTF
>TRBD1|13|once|TRBJ1-5|TRBV6-1
TGTGCCAGCAGGCTACAGGGGAATCAGCCCCAGCATTTT
CASRLQGNQPQHF
>TRBD1|14|once|TRBJ2-7|TRBV5-4
TGTGCCAGCAGCTTAGAACAGGGGGTGGGCGAGCAGTACTTC
CASSLEQGVGEQYF
>-|12|few|TRBJ2-7|TRBV5-1
TGCGCCAGCAGCTTGGTCGAAGGCCGACAGTACTTC
CASSLVEGRQYF
>TRBD2|14|-|TRBJ2-7|TRBV2
TGTGCCAGCCTCAGGCTAGCGGCTAACTACGAGCAGTACTTC
CASLRLAANYEQYF
>TRBD2|15|-|TRBJ2-3|TRBV5-4
TGTGCCAGCAGCTCAGCTAGCGGGGTTTCCGATACGCAGTATTTT
CASSSASGVSDTQYF
>-|13|-|TRBJ1-1|TRBV19
TGTGCCAGTGGGGCAACAGTCTACACTGAAGCTTTCTTT
CASGATVYTEAFF
>-|14|-|TRBJ2-3|TRBV6-1
TGTGCCATCTACTCGGGCAGGGGCACAGATACGCAGTATTTT
CAIYSGRGTDTQYF
>TRBD1|12|-|TRBJ2-1|TRBV9
TGTGCCAGCAGCAATCTTGGGACAGGGGAAGTCTTC
CASSNLGTGEVF
>-|13|-|TRBJ1-1|TRBV19
TGTGCCAGTAGTGGGTTACAGGGCACTGAAGCTTTCTTT
CASSGLQGTEAFF
>TRBD1|16|-|TRBJ1-5|TRBV27
TGTGCCAGCAGCCCTCAGACAGGGGGCGCCCATCAGCCCCAGCATTTT
CASSPQTGGAHQPQHF
>-|15|-|TRBJ1-1|TRBV27
TGTGCCAGCAGTTTTAGTTGGGGTGCGAACACTGAAGCTTTCTTT
CASSFSWGANTEAFF